These T cell receptor beta chains were read from a single sample in a study of T-cell reconstitution after alpha-beta-depleted transplantation in children. Via MiXCR, TCRdb re-called the PCR reads, giving one row per CDR3 protein. The sample comprises about 610,000 distinct CDR3 sequences, 8% to 11% of which are singletons, and 4% to 5% rests with the top ten. The sample here was PBMCs from the stem cell graft donor, taken from the stem cell graft. Every receptor here comes from a human donor who donated a stem cell graft to a child with acute myeloid leukemia. CDR3s include the opening cysteine and the closing phenylalanine or tryptophan. A D gene is named only where the DNA matches it firmly. Part of the rows lack a size; the others show once, few, many or a class for expanded clones.

J	size	D	V	CDR3	DNA
TRBJ2-5	NA	TRBD1	TRBV5-1	CASSLEGTVQETQYF	TGCGCCAGCAGCTTGGAGGGGACAGTCCAAGAGACCCAGTACTTC
TRBJ2-6	few	NA	TRBV27	CASSFGGKFKAPNSGANVLTF	TGTGCCAGCAGTTTTGGGGGCAAGTTCAAGGCCCCCAACTCTGGGGCCAACGTCCTGACTTTC
TRBJ2-3	NA	NA	TRBV29-1	CSAPHTDTQYF	TGCAGCGCTCCACACACAGATACGCAGTATTTT
TRBJ1-3	few	NA	TRBV20-1	CSASQGPGNTIYF	TGCAGTGCTAGTCAGGGTCCTGGAAACACCATATATTTT
TRBJ1-2	NA	TRBD1	TRBV20-1	CSARSTGTGENYGYTF	TGCAGTGCTAGGAGCACGGGGACAGGGGAGAACTATGGCTACACCTTC
TRBJ1-1	NA	NA	TRBV29-1	CSVPEDTTISNTEAFF	TGCAGCGTCCCGGAGGACACCACCATTTCGAACACTGAAGCTTTCTTT
TRBJ2-7	few	NA	TRBV20-1	CSVLGAKPDEQYF	TGCAGTGTCCTCGGGGCCAAACCGGACGAGCAGTACTTC
TRBJ2-7	NA	TRBD2	TRBV6-1	CASSLWTSPYEQYF	TGTGCCAGCAGTCTTTGGACTAGTCCTTACGAGCAGTACTTC
TRBJ2-5	few	NA	TRBV28	CASSLSWTASGTQYF	TGTGCCAGCAGTTTATCCTGGACTGCTTCCGGGACCCAGTACTTC
TRBJ2-5	NA	TRBD1	TRBV7-2	CASSERTGEKETQYF	TGTGCCAGCAGCGAACGGACAGGGGAGAAGGAGACCCAGTACTTC
TRBJ2-1	NA	NA	TRBV6-4	CASSERGLGGEQFF	TGTGCCAGCAGTGAGAGGGGCCTGGGCGGTGAGCAGTTCTTC
TRBJ2-3	NA	TRBD2	TRBV12-3/TRBV12-4	CASSWQAGASDTQYF	TGTGCCAGCAGTTGGCAAGCGGGAGCCTCAGATACGCAGTATTTT
TRBJ2-7	few	NA	TRBV6-2/TRBV6-3	CASSQGRGYGQYF	TGTGCCAGCAGCCAGGGACGAGGCTACGGGCAGTACTTC
TRBJ1-2	NA	NA	TRBV28	CASSVPGTAYGYTF	TGTGCCAGCAGTGTACCCGGGACCGCCTATGGCTACACCTTC
TRBJ1-2	few	TRBD1	TRBV2	CASEPGTDYGYTF	TGTGCCAGCGAGCCCGGGACAGACTATGGCTACACCTTC
TRBJ2-3	NA	TRBD2	TRBV9	CASSGSGRAGDTQYF	TGTGCCAGCTCCGGTAGCGGGAGGGCAGGGGATACGCAGTATTTT
TRBJ2-7	NA	TRBD1	TRBV14	CASSQGSPDRAYEQYF	TGTGCCAGCAGCCAAGGGAGCCCGGACAGGGCCTACGAGCAGTACTTC
TRBJ2-7	NA	NA	TRBV25-1	CASSEPGESYEQYF	TGTGCCAGCAGTGAGCCAGGGGAATCCTACGAGCAGTACTTC
TRBJ2-7	few	TRBD1	TRBV15	CATSPGDRVVHEQYF	TGTGCCACCAGCCCCGGAGACAGGGTCGTCCACGAGCAGTACTTC
TRBJ2-1	many	TRBD2	TRBV6-1	CASRRLATPYNEQFF	TGTGCCAGCAGACGACTAGCGACTCCGTACAATGAGCAGTTCTTC
TRBJ2-7	few	TRBD2	TRBV20-1	CSAITGLAGAGEQYF	TGCAGTGCTATCACCGGACTAGCGGGGGCGGGAGAGCAGTACTTC
TRBJ1-5	many	TRBD1	TRBV6-1	CASSATGSLQPQHF	TGTGCCAGCAGTGCGACAGGGTCTCTTCAGCCCCAGCATTTT
TRBJ2-5	NA	TRBD1	TRBV9	CASSTRQGQETQYF	TGTGCCAGCAGCACTCGACAGGGGCAAGAGACCCAGTACTTC
TRBJ2-3	NA	NA	TRBV4-3	CASSQSLRTDTQYF	TGCGCCAGCAGCCAATCCCTCCGCACAGATACGCAGTATTTT
TRBJ2-2	few	NA	TRBV28	CASWDRPDTGELFF	TGTGCCAGCTGGGACCGCCCGGACACCGGGGAGCTGTTTTTT
TRBJ1-1	NA	NA	TRBV12-3/TRBV12-4	CASSSESVGTEAFF	TGTGCCAGCAGCTCCGAATCAGTAGGTACTGAAGCTTTCTTT
TRBJ1-4	few	NA	TRBV2	CASSVGNSNEKLFF	TGTGCCAGCAGTGTCGGTAATAGTAATGAAAAACTGTTTTTT
TRBJ1-6	few	NA	TRBV12-3/TRBV12-4	CASSPSRVYKNSPLHF	TGTGCCAGCAGCCCCTCCCGGGTTTATAAGAATTCACCCCTCCACTTT